Below, 22 T cell receptor beta chains from the same sample are listed, as sequenced in a study of regulatory T cells in long-lasting Graves disease. With iRepertoire HTBI primers and Arm-PCR of CDR3 regions, TCR beta libraries were built. Via MiXCR, TCRdb re-called the multiplex PCR reads, giving one row per CDR3 protein. The sample lists fewer than 650,000 distinct CDR3 sequences; about 15% were seen once. Regarding time point: newly diagnosed GD, antithyroid drugs for less than 3 months. The authors made the TCR library using RNA they extracted from PBMCs. This sample also appeared in a second study, on T cells in Graves' hyperthyroidism and ophthalmopathy.

The material was peripheral blood mononuclear cells (PBMCs), obtained at new diagnosis, from a patient treated with antithyroid drugs. The receptors stem from a man between 18 and 35 years old with Graves disease.

With regard to this clonotype: A much larger clone sits a single nucleotide away, making a read error possible. The gene calls are TRBV6-2 or TRBV6-3 and TRBJ2-3; D is tentatively TRBD1 or TRBD2 (5 bases each). This CDR3 has 16 residues. CDR1 is MNHEY, CDR2 SVGEGT, per germline. V was cut by 6 bases and J by 2 bases, with 18 bases left in between. CDR3 protein: CASSSGASRYTDTQYF. In DNA form, the CDR3 reads TGTGCCAGCAGCTCCGGGGCTAGCCGCTACACAGATACGCAGTATTTT.

There are a few counts of this clonotype. The chain employs TRBV11-2 and TRBJ2-1, with 14 bases fitting TRBD2. The CDR3 consists of 20 residues. The V segment lost 6 bases and the J segment 0 bases; nucleotides outside the gene matches: 13. Per the germline V gene, CDR1 is SGHAT and CDR2 is FQNNGV. The CDR3 spells CASRRGTSGRSASSYNEQFF. For the CDR3, the DNA is TGTGCCAGCAGGCGGGGGACTAGCGGGAGATCGGCCAGCTCCTACAATGAGCAGTTCTTC. Variable domain in full (rest from reference TRBV11-2 and TRBJ2-1): EAGVAQSPRYKIIEKRQSVAFWCNPISGHATLYWYQQILGQGPKLLIQFQNNGVVDDSQLPKDRFSAERLKGVDSTLKIQPAKLEDSAVYLCASRRGTSGRSASSYNEQFFGPGTRLTVL.

V and J are TRBV27 and TRBJ2-6; 12 bases agree with TRBD1. The CDR3 is 18 amino acids. J lost 4 bases, V lost 1 base, and 5 bases had no gene match. Germline V CDR1 and CDR2: MNHEY, SMNVEV (reference sequence). The CDR3 loop reads CASSLLGDRGPGANVLTF. The DNA of the CDR3 is TGTGCCAGCAGTTTATTGGGGGACAGGGGGCCGGGGGCCAACGTCCTGACTTTC.

This clonotype was recorded a few times. The chain links TRBV24-1 to TRBJ2-1; TRBD2 matches at 8 bases. Losses at the gene ends were 0 bases for V and 9 bases for J; bases not matched to a gene: 12. The CDR3 covers 17 residues. Germline CDR1 and CDR2: KGHDR and SFDVKD. The CDR3 loop reads CATSDLGGTRGMAEQFF. In DNA form, the CDR3 reads TGTGCCACCAGTGATTTGGGTGGGACTAGGGGCATGGCTGAGCAGTTCTTC.

This clonotype was counted ten times or more. This rearrangement joins TRBV9 to TRBJ1-1; 8 bases line up with TRBD1. The CDR3 consists of 14 residues. With 4 bases clipped from V and 5 bases from J, the junction kept 7 bases outside the gene matches. Per germline, CDR1 SGDLS and CDR2 YYNGEE. The CDR3 here is CASSPGQGGTEAFF. For the CDR3, the DNA is TGTGCCAGCAGCCCTGGACAGGGAGGGACTGAAGCTTTCTTT.

The rearrangement uses TRBV15 and TRBJ2-3, with TRBD1 identical over 8 bases. The CDR3 contains 13 residues. Trimming took 8 bases from V and 7 from J; bases not matched to a gene: 8. Germline values: CDR1 LNHNV, CDR2 YYDKDF (reference sequence). The CDR3 loop reads CATSGQVVNTQYF. CDR3 bases: TGTGCCACCTCGGGACAGGTGGTCAATACGCAGTATTTT. The full variable domain, completed using reference TRBV15 and TRBJ2-3, is DAMVIQNPRYQVTQFGKPVTLSCSQTLNHNVMYWYQQKSSQAPKLLFHYYDKDFNNEADTPDNFQSRRPNTSFCFLDIRSPGLGDTAMYLCATSGQVVNTQYFGPGTRLTVL.

There are many counts of this clonotype. V is TRBV29-1 and J is TRBJ2-3, with 7 bases matching TRBD1. The CDR3 consists of 14 residues. CDR1 and CDR2 (germline): SQVTM, ANQGSEA. After removal of 2 bases from V and 0 bases from J, the junction contained 2 bases not matched to a gene. CDR3 region: CSVEQGQSTDTQYF. The CDR3 DNA sequence: TGCAGCGTTGAACAGGGACAGAGCACAGATACGCAGTATTTT.

V gene TRBV9 combines with J gene TRBJ2-7, with 9 positions matching TRBD1. Germline V gene data show CDR1 as SGDLS and CDR2 as YYNGEE. The trim removed 4 bases at V and 6 bases at J, leaving 11 bases unmatched. This CDR3 has 15 amino acids. The CDR3 reads CASSSPRGQGGEQYF. CDR3 in DNA: TGTGCCAGCAGCTCCCCCAGGGGACAGGGAGGCGAGCAGTACTTC.

V is TRBV20-1 and J is TRBJ2-7; 8 positions agree with TRBD1. CDR3 length equals 14 residues. CDR1 and CDR2 from the germline V gene are DFQATT and SNEGSKA (reference sequence). Trimming cost V 0 bases and J 3 bases; bases outside gene matches: 4. CDR3 bases: TGCAGTGCTAGAGATGACAGGGGAATCTACGAGCAGTACTTC. This encodes CSARDDRGIYEQYF.

This clonotype appeared many times. The chain uses TRBV7-9 and TRBJ2-1, with a possible D match to TRBD2 (6 bases). The germline CDR1 and CDR2 sequences are SEHNR and FQNEAQ (reference sequence). With 5 bases removed from V and 4 bases from J, the gap between germline ends came to 15 bases. This CDR3 is 15 amino acids long. The CDR3 sequence is CASSLGGSGYNEQFF. The CDR3 nucleotides read TGTGCCAGCAGCCTCGGAGGGTCCGGATACAATGAGCAGTTCTTC.

This clonotype was found a few times. The rearrangement uses TRBV28 and TRBJ2-7, with 9 bases lining up with TRBD1. V was pared by 6 bases and J by 6 bases, with 9 bases of the junction left unmatched. CDR3 length: 14 amino acids. Germline lookup yields CDR1 MDHEN and CDR2 SYDVKM. The CDR3 here is CASRSGGTGLEQYF. In DNA, the CDR3 is TGTGCCAGCAGAAGTGGAGGGACAGGGCTCGAGCAGTACTTC.

There are a few counts of this clonotype. The chain employs TRBV12-3 or TRBV12-4 and TRBJ2-1, with TRBD2 identical over 7 bases. The CDR3 is 16 residues long. J lost 0 bases, V lost 5 bases, and 7 bases had no gene match. This CDR3 reads CASSGTTTRSYNEQFF. In nucleotides, the CDR3 is TGTGCCAGCAGTGGGACTACCACACGCTCCTACAATGAGCAGTTCTTC.

This sequence joins TRBV18 and TRBJ2-3; D gene ambiguous. This CDR3 region has 15 residues. Germline-derived CDR1 and CDR2 are KGHSH and LQKENI. V gave up 6 bases and J gave up 3 bases, with 16 bases separating them. For the CDR3, the DNA is TGTGCCAGCTCGCAGACCAAGGACGGTACAGATACGCAGTATTTT. It codes for CASSQTKDGTDTQYF. Full variable domain (rest looked up from reference TRBV18 and TRBJ2-3): NAGVMQNPRHLVRRRGQEARLRCSPMKGHSHVYWYRQLPEEGLKFMVYLQKENIIDESGMPKERFSAEFPKEGPSILRIQQVVRGDSAAYFCASSQTKDGTDTQYFGPGTRLTVL.

In this sample, this clonotype turned up many times. The chain combines TRBV24-1 with TRBJ2-1; D perhaps matches TRBD1 (6 bases). The CDR3 is 15 residues long. V gave up 3 bases and J gave up 6 bases, with 14 bases separating them. In germline, CDR1 is KGHDR, CDR2 SFDVKD. CDR3 residues: CATSDPGQGVNEQFF. CDR3 nucleotide sequence: TGTGCCACCAGTGATCCGGGACAAGGGGTCAATGAGCAGTTCTTC.

CDR3 coding DNA: TGTGCCAGCAGCCGGACAGAGATTAAAGAGACCCAGTACTTC. As protein: CASSRTEIKETQYF. The rearrangement uses TRBV14 and TRBJ2-5; a possible D gene is TRBD1 (6 bases). V lost 4 bases and J lost 3, with 12 bases in between. The CDR3 has 14 residues. CDR1 and CDR2 (germline): SGHDN, FVKESK.

This clonotype showed up many times. The chain uses TRBV27 and TRBJ1-2; TRBD1 is a possible D gene (6 bases). The CDR3 is 15 amino acids. V was trimmed by 0 bases and J by 4 bases, leaving 12 bases between them. CDR1 and CDR2 (germline): MNHEY, SMNVEV (reference sequence). CDR3 amino acids: CASSLSARGLYGYTF. CDR3 in DNA: TGTGCCAGCAGTTTATCGGCCAGGGGACTCTATGGCTACACCTTC.

This clonotype occurred many times. The J gene is TRBJ2-5, the V gene TRBV12-3 or TRBV12-4; D ambiguous. Trimming left V 3 bases short and J 5 bases short, with 7 bases between. The CDR3 loop spans 12 amino acids. The CDR3 sequence is CASSFFRETQYF. The CDR3 bases are TGTGCCAGCAGTTTTTTCCGGGAGACCCAGTACTTC.

The sample holds many counts of this clonotype. This sequence joins TRBV6-2 or TRBV6-3 and TRBJ2-3; D unclear. The CDR3 is made up of 14 amino acids. The germline gives CDR1 MNHEY, CDR2 SVGEGT. Trimming removed 2 bases at V and 6 bases at J, with 12 bases between. The CDR3 here is CASSYPPQADTQYF. Here the CDR3 DNA reads TGTGCCAGCAGTTACCCCCCTCAGGCGGATACGCAGTATTTT.

Many counts were recorded for this clonotype. The V gene is TRBV30, the J gene TRBJ2-1, with 10 nucleotides matching TRBD2. The CDR3 covers 14 residues. J lost 10 bases, V lost 0 bases, and 6 bases had no gene match. Germline V gene data show CDR1 as GTSNPN and CDR2 as SVGIG (reference sequence). In DNA form, the CDR3 reads TGTGCCTGGAGTGTAGCGGGAGGGCCCTGGGAGCAGTTCTTC. It specifies CAWSVAGGPWEQFF.

This clonotype was counted at least ten times. The chain employs TRBV12-3 or TRBV12-4 and TRBJ1-6; 9 bases agree with TRBD1. This CDR3 spans 14 amino acids. After removal of 1 base from V and 8 bases from J, the junction contained 0 bases not matched to a gene. The CDR3 is CASSLGTGDSPLHF. The CDR3 coding sequence is TGTGCCAGCAGTTTAGGGACAGGGGATTCACCCCTCCACTTT.

This clonotype came up a few times. The rearrangement links TRBV20-1 to TRBJ1-1, with no clear D. The V end was cut by 0 bases, the J end by 1 base, with 6 bases between. The germline gives CDR1 DFQATT, CDR2 SNEGSKA (reference sequence). The CDR3 length is 13 residues. Written as DNA, the CDR3 is TGCAGTGCTAGAGATTCGAGGAACACTGAAGCTTTCTTT. Its protein is CSARDSRNTEAFF.

This clonotype was recorded many times. The chain is built from TRBV2 and TRBJ1-4, with D perhaps matching TRBD1 (5 bases). The CDR3 sequence is 15 residues long. Per germline, CDR1 SNHLY and CDR2 FYNNEI. V lost 6 bases and J 6 bases, leaving 17 bases between the germline ends. For the CDR3, the DNA is TGTGCCAGCAGCCCAGGTGGGGGGTGGGATGAAAAACTGTTTTTT. It yields the protein CASSPGGGWDEKLFF.